This record covers a single T cell receptor (beta chain). This clonotype was seen a handful of times. What this receptor recognizes is not known. No base-level quality is on record; no much larger clone is a single base apart. Measured from the cysteine to the phenylalanine, the CDR3 is 15 residues long. Solely the CDR3 DNA is kept, with 45 bases framed from the first base. After removal of 5 bases from V and 2 bases from J, the junction retains 7 bases not matched to a gene. The CDR1 and CDR2 encoded by the germline V gene (reference sequence) are SEHNR and FQNEAQ. The sample is drawn from a study of post-analysis software for immune sequencing data (dated by TCRdb to the mid-2010s). Some background on the complete study: Disease courses on record covered relapsing-remitting, secondary progressive and progressive-relapsing multiple sclerosis, though some patients had no subtype annotation. The patient repertoires were compared against around eleven previously published healthy control repertoires obtained from donors aged 6 to 25 years. A subset of samples was prepared in parallel using single-end sample barcoding, then pooled and co-amplified after Illumina adapter ligation. Results the study describes overall, beyond this receptor: Multiple sclerosis patients had significantly lower normalized Chao1 diversity than controls, a result that suggests substantial peripheral T-cell clonal expansion. Strong co-clustering of samples prepared in the same batch was shown by direct clustering with F measure, prompting a batch-effect correction. The multiple sclerosis patient group was slightly younger than the control group. Several TRBV segments, including TRBV5-6, TRBV5-1 and TRBV20-1, were significantly more frequent in patients than controls.

To demonstrate the VDJtools post-analysis software, the study profiled TCR beta repertoires from the peripheral blood of 10 to 15 young patients with multiple sclerosis. The multiple sclerosis patients were children and adolescents between roughly 6 and 16 years of age. Library prep was done by PCR. Data came from an Illumina HiSeq 2500. Unique molecular identifiers were incorporated into TCR beta cDNA libraries to reduce PCR and sequencing biases. Roughly 0.5 million cDNA molecules were obtained per 1 to 10 million input T cells, so each molecule approximated one T cell. The patient libraries were prepared and sequenced using the same protocol as the earlier healthy control dataset. Samples belonging to the same batch were prepared together, multiplexed and sequenced on a shared HiSeq lane. Per the original workflow: Raw barcoded reads were processed with MIGEC, and single-read molecular identifier groups were discarded before consensus assembly and CDR3 extraction. VDJtools was used for post-analysis of the clonotype tables, with diversity normalized by down-sampling every dataset to the smallest sample size. In repertoire overlap clustering, CDR3 amino acid sequences, but not nucleotide sequences, were matched to correct batch-related cross-sample contamination. In TCRdb, the public reads were trimmed at Q25 with fastp and aligned with MiXCR, with productive beta chains retained. Here each entry gathers all rows of one CDR3 protein and keeps the most common genes and DNA. TCRdb's processing, not the study's, gives the V and J calls here. In this sample the table shows some 690,000 distinct CDR3 sequences, about 60% of which occur a single time. The top ten hold approximately 10% of the sample.

The rearrangement combines TRBV7-9 with TRBJ1-1, and 8 bases in between align with TRBD1. The sample taken for sequencing was blood. This TCR came from a girl aged 2 to 10 with multiple sclerosis. DNA sequence: TGTGCCAGCAGCCCGTCAGGGGGCTCAAACACTGAAGCTTTCTTT. This gives the protein CASSPSGGSNTEAFF.